A single sample gave rise to the 5 T cell receptor beta chains below, sequenced in a study of blood T cell repertoires in COVID-19. Generated by immunoSEQ multiplex PCR, the TCRdb table keeps only in-frame clones and is missing some. The data contain fewer than 350,000 clones, approximately 86% of them seen just once; the ten biggest clones take up around 13%. The sample taken for sequencing was peripheral blood. The receptors shown here come from a woman between 70 and 85 years old with COVID-19, enrolled during active disease.

The rearrangement links TRBV10-3 to TRBJ2-7, with D perhaps TRBD1 (6 bases). CDR1 and CDR2 (germline): ENHRY, SYGVKD. The CDR3 length is 16 residues. V was pared by 3 bases and J by 5 bases, with 20 bases between. The CDR3 loop is CAISDTRSTGPHEQYF. CDR3 sequence (DNA): TGTGCCATCAGTGACACGAGGAGTACAGGGCCGCACGAGCAGTACTTC.

The chain joins TRBV7-7 to TRBJ2-1; TRBD1 matches at 9 bases. CDR3 length equals 13 residues. Germline-derived CDR1 and CDR2 are SSHAT and FNYEAQ (reference sequence). V dropped 4 bases and J dropped 9; count of bases not matched to a gene: 4. CDR3 region: CASSSQGATEQFF. In nucleotides, the CDR3 is TGTGCCAGCAGCTCACAGGGGGCTACTGAGCAGTTCTTC.

The gene calls are TRBV5-1 and TRBJ1-2, with D hard to call. Trimming left V 1 base short and J 4 bases short, with 8 bases between. The CDR3 extends over 13 amino acids. CDR1 SGHRS and CDR2 YFSETQ come from the germline V gene. CDR3 sequence: CASSLSSGYGYTF. The CDR3 nucleotides read TGCGCCAGCAGCTTGAGCTCGGGCTATGGCTACACCTTC.

Only a few counts were recorded for this clone. V and J are TRBV6-4 and TRBJ1-1, with D maybe TRBD1 (6 bases). CDR3 length equals 12 residues. The V end lost 2 bases, the J end lost 7 bases, and 8 bases lay between the germline ends. Germline lookup yields CDR1 MRHNA and CDR2 SNTAGT. The CDR3 bases are TGTGCCAGCAGTGACGCGACAGGTGAAGCTTTCTTT. Translated: CASSDATGEAFF.

This clone has just one count. With a much larger clone just one base away, this may be a read error. This chain joins TRBV6-5 and TRBJ1-1; perhaps TRBD1 as D (5 bases). CDR1 is MNHEY, CDR2 SVGAGI, per germline. This CDR3 has 13 residues. V shed 6 bases and J shed 2 bases, with 10 bases lying between them. The DNA of the CDR3 is TGTGCCAGCAGCGAGACAGCCAACACTGAAGCTTTCTTT. It is translated as CASSETANTEAFF.